In its sample, the clone carrying this T cell receptor (beta chain) was seen a few times. Exclusion applied to patients with autoimmune disease history or systemic immunosuppression. This record comes from a study of OX40 agonist ivuxolimab in advanced cancers. Study summary: Dose-escalation patients had hepatocellular carcinoma, melanoma, renal cell or head and neck cancer.

V lost 2 bases and J 3 bases, leaving 16 bases between the germline ends. The CDR3 extends over 17 amino acids. Germline V gives CDR1 MGHRA, CDR2 YSYEKL. Libraries were prepared by immunoSEQ multiplex PCR; TCRdb keeps only in-frame clonotypes and omits some of them. The sample lists 50,000 or so clones, about 86% occurring once. This TCR was sampled from an adult with an advanced solid tumor such as melanoma, head and neck, liver or kidney cancer. This chain joins TRBV4-1 and TRBJ1-4; D is perhaps TRBD1 (6 bases). This specimen was CD4+ or CD8+ T cells sorted from blood, taken in a trial of the OX40 agonist ivuxolimab. CDR3 sequence (DNA): TGCGCCAGCAGCCAACAGGGGCGGGGACGGTCTAATGAAAAACTGTTTTTT. This translates into CASSQQGRGRSNEKLFF.